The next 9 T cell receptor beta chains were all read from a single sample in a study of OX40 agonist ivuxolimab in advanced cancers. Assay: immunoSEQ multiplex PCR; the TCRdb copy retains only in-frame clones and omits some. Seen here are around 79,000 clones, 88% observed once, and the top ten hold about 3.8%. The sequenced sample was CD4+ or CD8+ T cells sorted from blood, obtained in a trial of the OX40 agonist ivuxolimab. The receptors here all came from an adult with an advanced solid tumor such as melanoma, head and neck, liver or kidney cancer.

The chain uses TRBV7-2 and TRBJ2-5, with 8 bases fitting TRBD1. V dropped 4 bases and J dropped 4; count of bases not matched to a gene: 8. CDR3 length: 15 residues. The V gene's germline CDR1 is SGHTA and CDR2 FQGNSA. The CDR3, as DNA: TGTGCCAGCAGCTCAACCGGGACAGGCGGAGAGACCCAGTACTTC. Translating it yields CASSSTGTGGETQYF. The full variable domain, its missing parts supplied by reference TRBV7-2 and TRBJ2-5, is GAGVSQSPSNKVTEKGKDVELRCDPISGHTALYWYRQSLGQGLEFLIYFQGNSAPDKSGLPSDRFSAERTGGSVSTLTIQRTQQEDSAVYLCASSSTGTGGETQYFGPGTRLLVL.

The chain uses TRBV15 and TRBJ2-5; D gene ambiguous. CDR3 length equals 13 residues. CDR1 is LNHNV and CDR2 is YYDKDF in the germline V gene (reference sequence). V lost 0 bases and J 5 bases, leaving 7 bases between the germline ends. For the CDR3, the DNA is TGTGCCACCAGCAGAGATATGAGCGAGACCCAGTACTTC. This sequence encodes CATSRDMSETQYF.

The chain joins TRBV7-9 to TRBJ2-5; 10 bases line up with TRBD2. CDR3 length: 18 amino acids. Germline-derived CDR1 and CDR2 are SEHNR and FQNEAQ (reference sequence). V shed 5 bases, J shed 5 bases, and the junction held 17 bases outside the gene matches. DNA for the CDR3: TGTGCCAGCAGCCTAATTCGATTAGCGGGAGGCCCCCGGGAGACCCAGTACTTC. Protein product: CASSLIRLAGGPRETQYF. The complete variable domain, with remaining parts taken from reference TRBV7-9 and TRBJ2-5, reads DTGVSQNPRHKITKRGQNVTFRCDPISEHNRLYWYRQTLGQGPEFLTYFQNEAQLEKSRLLSDRFSAERPKGSFSTLEIQRTEQGDSAMYLCASSLIRLAGGPRETQYFGPGTRLLVL.

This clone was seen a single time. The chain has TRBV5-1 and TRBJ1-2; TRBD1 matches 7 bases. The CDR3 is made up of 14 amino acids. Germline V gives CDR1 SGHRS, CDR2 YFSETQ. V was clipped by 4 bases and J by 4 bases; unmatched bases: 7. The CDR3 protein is CASSLRDSSYGYTF. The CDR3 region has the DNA TGCGCCAGCAGCCTCCGGGACAGCTCCTATGGCTACACCTTC.

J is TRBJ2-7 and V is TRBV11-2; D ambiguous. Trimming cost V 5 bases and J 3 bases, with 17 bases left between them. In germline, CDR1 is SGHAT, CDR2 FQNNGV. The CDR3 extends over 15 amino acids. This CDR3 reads CASSIQPARLYEQYF. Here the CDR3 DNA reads TGTGCCAGCAGCATCCAGCCCGCTCGCCTCTACGAGCAGTACTTC.

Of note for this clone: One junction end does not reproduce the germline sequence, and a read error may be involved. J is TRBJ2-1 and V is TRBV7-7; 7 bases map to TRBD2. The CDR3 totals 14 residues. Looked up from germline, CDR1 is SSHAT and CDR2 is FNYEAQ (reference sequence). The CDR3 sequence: CASSFGPSGDEQFF. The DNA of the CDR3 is TGTGCTAGCAGCTTTGGGCCTAGCGGCGATGAGCAGTTCTTC.

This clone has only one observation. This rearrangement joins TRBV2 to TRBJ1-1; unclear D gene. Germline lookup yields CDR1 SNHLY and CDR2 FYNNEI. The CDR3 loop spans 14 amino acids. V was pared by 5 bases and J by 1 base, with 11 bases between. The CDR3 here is CASSIVKGNTEAFF. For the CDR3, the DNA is TGTGCCAGCAGTATTGTTAAGGGGAACACTGAAGCTTTCTTT. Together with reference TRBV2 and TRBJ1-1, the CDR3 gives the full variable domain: EPEVTQTPSHQVTQMGQEVILRCVPISNHLYFYWYRQILGQKVEFLVSFYNNEISEKSEIFDDQFSVERPDGSNFTLKIRSTKLEDSAMYFCASSIVKGNTEAFFGQGTRLTVV.

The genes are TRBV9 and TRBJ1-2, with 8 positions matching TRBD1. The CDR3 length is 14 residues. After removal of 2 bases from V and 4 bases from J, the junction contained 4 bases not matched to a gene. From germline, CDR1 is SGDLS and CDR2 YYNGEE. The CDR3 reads CASSVGQGGYGYTF. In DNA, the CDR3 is TGTGCCAGCAGCGTTGGACAGGGAGGCTATGGCTACACCTTC.

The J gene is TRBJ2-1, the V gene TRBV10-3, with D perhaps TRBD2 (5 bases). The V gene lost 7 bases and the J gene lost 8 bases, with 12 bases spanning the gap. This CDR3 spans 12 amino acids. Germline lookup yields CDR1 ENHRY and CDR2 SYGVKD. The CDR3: CAIKADGDEQFF. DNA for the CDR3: TGTGCCATCAAAGCCGACGGGGATGAGCAGTTCTTC.